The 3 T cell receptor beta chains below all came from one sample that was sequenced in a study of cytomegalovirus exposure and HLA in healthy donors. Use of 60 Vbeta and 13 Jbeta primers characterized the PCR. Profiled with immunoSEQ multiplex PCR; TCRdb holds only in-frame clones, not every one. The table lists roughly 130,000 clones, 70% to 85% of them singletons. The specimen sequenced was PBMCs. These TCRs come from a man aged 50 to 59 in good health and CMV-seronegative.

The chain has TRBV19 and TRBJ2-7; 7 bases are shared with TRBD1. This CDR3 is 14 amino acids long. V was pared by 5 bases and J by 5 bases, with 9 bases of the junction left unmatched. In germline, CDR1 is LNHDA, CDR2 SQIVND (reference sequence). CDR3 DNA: TGTGCCAGTAGTCCCCAGACAGGGCTGAACGAGCAGTACTTC. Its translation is CASSPQTGLNEQYF.

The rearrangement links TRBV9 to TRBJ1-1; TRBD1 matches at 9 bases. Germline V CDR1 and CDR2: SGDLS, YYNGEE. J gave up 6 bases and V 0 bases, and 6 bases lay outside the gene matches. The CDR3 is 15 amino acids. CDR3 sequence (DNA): TGTGCCAGCAGCGTAGGGGGACAGGGAAACCCTGAAGCTTTCTTT. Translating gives CASSVGGQGNPEAFF.

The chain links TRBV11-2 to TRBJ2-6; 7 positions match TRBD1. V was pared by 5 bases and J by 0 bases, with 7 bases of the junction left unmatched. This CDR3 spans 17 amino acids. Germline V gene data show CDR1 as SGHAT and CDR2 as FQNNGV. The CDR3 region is CASSQGQALSGANVLTF. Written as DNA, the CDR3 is TGTGCCAGCAGCCAAGGACAGGCCCTCTCTGGGGCCAACGTCCTGACTTTC.